This T cell receptor (beta chain) was profiled in a study of OX40 agonist ivuxolimab in advanced cancers. Findings of the study overall: CD8+ T cells showed, on average, more clonal expansion than CD4+ cells. Certain nonresponders likewise exhibited a low normalized T-cell clonal expansion.

Details on this clone: The antigen is undetermined.

Sequencing was performed with immunoSEQ multiplex PCR; in TCRdb, only in-frame clones are kept and a portion is missing. The sample consists of over 85,000 clones, about 91% of them appearing once. The CDR3 is 14 amino acids. Trimming cost V 4 bases and J 7 bases, with 15 bases left between them. Germline CDR1 SEHNR, CDR2 FQNEAQ (reference sequence). The sample consisted of CD4+ or CD8+ T cells sorted from blood, taken in a trial of the OX40 agonist ivuxolimab. This clonotype was sampled from an adult with an advanced solid tumor such as melanoma, head and neck, liver or kidney cancer. The V call is TRBV7-9, the J call TRBJ2-3; perhaps TRBD2 as D (5 bases). As DNA, the CDR3 is TGTGCCAGCAGCTCATACCGGGAACCAAATACGCAGTATTTT. Protein product: CASSSYREPNTQYF.